This T cell receptor beta chain was profiled in a study of response to subunit inactivated influenza vaccine. The study's findings and limits: Authors suggested few new T cells are recruited by each seasonal influenza vaccination.

TCRdb fed the RT-PCR reads into MiXCR, producing one record per CDR3 protein. Among hundreds of thousands of distinct CDR3 sequences listed, 25% were seen once. The CDR3 covers 13 residues. CDR1 KGHSH and CDR2 LQKENI come from the germline V gene. Trimming cost V 4 bases and J 8 bases, with 12 bases left between them. Of note for this clonotype: Its specificity is unknown.

This sequence was found in a man aged 50 to 60 who received an inactivated influenza vaccine. Material: CD4+ T cells sorted from PBMCs, obtained more than 4 days after vaccination. The chain carries TRBV18 and TRBJ2-4; D might be TRBD2 (6 bases). CDR3 coding DNA: TGTGCCAGCTCACTTACCACGGGGGACATTCAGTACTTC. It yields the protein CASSLTTGDIQYF.